These T cell receptor beta chains were read from a single sample in a study of T cell changes during pregnancy in multiple sclerosis. Sequencing was performed with immunoSEQ multiplex PCR; in TCRdb, only in-frame clones are kept and a portion is missing. The data show tens of thousands of clones, 90% to 95% seen once. The sequenced sample was peripheral blood, obtained in the third trimester of pregnancy. The origin of the receptors is a female donor in good health, enrolled as a control in a pregnancy study. The CDR3 runs from the conserved cysteine through the conserved F or W. D genes are given only for firm matches. Clone size appears in some rows only: once, few, many, or a class for an expanded clone.

clone_size j_call d_call v_call cdr3_nt cdr3_aa
few TRBJ2-1 . TRBV10-2 TGCGCCAGCGGGGCTACTGCCTCCTACAATGAGCAGTTCTTC CASGATASYNEQFF
. TRBJ1-1 TRBD1 TRBV6-6 TGTGCCAGCAGTTACTTGGGGACAGGGAACACTGAAGCTTTCTTT CASSYLGTGNTEAFF
. TRBJ1-1 TRBD1 TRBV6-5 TGTGCCAGCAGTTTGCAGGGGGCGGAGAACACTGAAGCTTTCTTT CASSLQGAENTEAFF
. TRBJ2-7 TRBD2 TRBV9 TGTGCCAGCAGCTTGGGGGGACTAGGGGACTACGAGCAGTACTTC CASSLGGLGDYEQYF
. TRBJ1-5 . TRBV19 TGTGCCAGTATGGCGGGTCTAGGGCGCAATCAGCCCCAGCATTTT CASMAGLGRNQPQHF
. TRBJ2-7 . TRBV5-8 TGTGCCAGCAGCCCCCGACAGCTTTCCACCTACGAGCAGTACTTC CASSPRQLSTYEQYF
once TRBJ2-1 . TRBV14 TGTGCCAGCAGCCCCACGACAGGACGCTCCTACAATGAGCAGTTCTTC CASSPTTGRSYNEQFF
. TRBJ1-1 TRBD1 TRBV5-4 TGTGCCAGCAGCTCGACAGGGTTTGCTGAAGCTTTCTTT CASSSTGFAEAFF
once TRBJ1-2 TRBD1 TRBV2 TGTGCCAGCAGTGCTCGAGGACAGGTAGAAAACGGCTACACCTTC CASSARGQVENGYTF
. TRBJ2-5 TRBD2 TRBV5-6 TGTGCCAGCAGCTTTTACCGGGAGGGCCCCGAGACCCAGTACTTC CASSFYREGPETQYF
. TRBJ1-5 . TRBV7-2 TGTGCCAGCAGCTGGGAAGGGGATCAGCCCCAGCATTTT CASSWEGDQPQHF
. TRBJ2-3 . TRBV27 TGTGCCAGCAGTTTATGGCGGGGCACAGATACGCAGTATTTT CASSLWRGTDTQYF
. TRBJ2-1 TRBD2 TRBV28 TGTGCCAGCAGTTTATGGGCTAGCGGGAGTTACAATGAGCAGTTCTTC CASSLWASGSYNEQFF
. TRBJ1-6 . TRBV4-1 TGCGCCAGCAGCCAAACCTGGGGCAGGGGCGCCATAAATTCACCCCTCCACTTT CASSQTWGRGAINSPLHF
. TRBJ2-7 TRBD1 TRBV14 TGTGCCAGCAGCAACCGGGACAGGGCAAGGGACGAGCAGTACTTC CASSNRDRARDEQYF
. TRBJ1-1 TRBD1 TRBV27 TGTGCCAGCAGTTTAACACAGGGGTCCACTGAAGCTTTCTTT CASSLTQGSTEAFF
. TRBJ1-1 TRBD1 TRBV29-1 TGCAGCGGCCTCGGGACAGGGGGCACTGAAGCTTTCTTT CSGLGTGGTEAFF
. TRBJ2-7 . TRBV5-1 TGCGCCAGCAGCTTGGACTTTTACGAGCAGTACTTC CASSLDFYEQYF
. TRBJ2-1 TRBD2 TRBV4-2 TGTGCCAGCAGCCATGCCTCGGGACTAGCGGGGGGAGAGCAGTTCTTC CASSHASGLAGGEQFF
. TRBJ1-1 TRBD1 TRBV29-1 TGCAGCGTGGAAGGGACAGGGGGCTTTGACACTGAAGCTTTCTTT CSVEGTGGFDTEAFF
. TRBJ2-1 TRBD1 TRBV30 TGTGCCTGGAGTGTGGACAGGGTCACCTACAATGAGCAGTTCTTC CAWSVDRVTYNEQFF
. TRBJ2-1 TRBD2 TRBV28 TGTGCCAGCAGAGGGACTAGCGGCGACAATGAGCAGTTCTTC CASRGTSGDNEQFF
. TRBJ1-2 TRBD1 TRBV28 TGTGCCAGCAGTCGGACAGGGAACTATGGCTACACCTTC CASSRTGNYGYTF
. TRBJ2-1 TRBD2 TRBV4-3 TGCGCCAGCAGCCAAGCTGGGGGTGATTTGGGACTAGCGGGAGTCGTGGGTGAGCAGTTCTTC CASSQAGGDLGLAGVVGEQFF
. TRBJ1-4 . TRBV5-1 TGCGCCAGCAGCTTGGCCGGAGCCTCCGGTAAACTGTTTTTT CASSLAGASGKLFF
. TRBJ2-1 TRBD2 TRBV2 TGTGCCAGCAGAGGTTCGAGCGGGAGGGCCGTTAATGAGCAGTTCTTC CASRGSSGRAVNEQFF
. TRBJ1-1 . TRBV15 TGTGCCACCAGTGCTCCGGGGAAGGGGAACACTGAAGCTTTCTTT CATSAPGKGNTEAFF
. TRBJ1-2 . TRBV6-5 TGTGCCAGCAGGGCAGGGGTAGGCTACACCTTC CASRAGVGYTF
. TRBJ2-5 . TRBV6-5 TGTGCCAGCAGTTACTCGAGGGGGTCGGAGACCCAGTACTTC CASSYSRGSETQYF
. TRBJ1-4 . TRBV25-1 TGTGCCAGCAGTAGGGGGACAACTAATGAAAAACTGTTTTTT CASSRGTTNEKLFF
. TRBJ1-2 . TRBV28 TGTGCCAGCAGTTTATTTGCAGGGGTCTATGGCTACACCTTC CASSLFAGVYGYTF
. TRBJ1-2 . TRBV5-6 TGTGCCAGCAGCGTTTGGAGCCTCCCCATCTATGGCTACACCTTC CASSVWSLPIYGYTF
. TRBJ2-7 . TRBV18 TGTGCCAGCTCACCACAACAAACTCGGTTTGCGCAGGTAGAGCAGTACTTC CASSPQQTRFAQVEQYF
. TRBJ1-4 TRBD1 TRBV5-1 TGCGCCAGCAGCTTGGGTAGACAGGGTAGCGCAACTAATGAAAAACTGTTTTTT CASSLGRQGSATNEKLFF
. TRBJ2-3 . TRBV15 TGTGCCACCAGCAGAGCCCTGGTCCTAGGGGAAGATACGCAGTATTTT CATSRALVLGEDTQYF
. TRBJ2-7 . TRBV6-1 TGTGCCAGCAGCTACGGGACATACTACGAGCAGTACTTC CASSYGTYYEQYF
. TRBJ2-7 . TRBV9 TGTGCCAGCAGCGTGGAGGGGGGACAGACCTACGAGCAGTACTTC CASSVEGGQTYEQYF
. TRBJ2-5 TRBD2 TRBV29-1 TGCAGCGGGGCGGGGGAGCTGCAAGAGACCCAGTACTTC CSGAGELQETQYF
. TRBJ2-2 TRBD2 TRBV7-2 TGTGCCAGCAGCCCTTCTAGCGGGAGTAGCACCGGGGAGCTGTTTTTT CASSPSSGSSTGELFF
once TRBJ1-1 TRBD1 TRBV10-3 TGTGCCATCAGAGGGACAGGGTTTGGGGACACTGAAGCTTTCTTT CAIRGTGFGDTEAFF
. TRBJ2-3 . TRBV7-9 TGTGCCAGCAGCTACGACAGAGATACGCAGTATTTT CASSYDRDTQYF
. TRBJ2-3 TRBD2 TRBV4-2 TGTGCCAGCAGCCTAGGCGGCGGGGGGGGTACAGATACGCAGTATTTT CASSLGGGGGTDTQYF
few TRBJ2-3 TRBD1 TRBV7-9 TGTGCCAGCAGCCCCGGGACAGGGGGCCTAATAACGCAGTATTTT CASSPGTGGLITQYF
. TRBJ2-2 TRBD1 TRBV6-1 TGTGCCAGTTTCAGGGGGCGCAACACCGGGGAGCTGTTTTTT CASFRGRNTGELFF
. TRBJ1-2 . TRBV18 TGTGCCAGCTCCGGACCGGGAGGCTATGGCTACACCTTC CASSGPGGYGYTF
. TRBJ2-3 . TRBV5-1 TGCGCCAGCAGCTTCGGGACAGATACGCAGTATTTT CASSFGTDTQYF
. TRBJ1-4 . TRBV28 TGTGCCAGCAGTTTAGGGCAGTTTAATGAAAAACTGTTTTTT CASSLGQFNEKLFF
. TRBJ1-2 . TRBV25-1 TGTGCCAGCAGTGCCAAGTCCGGGGAGGAAGGCTACACCTTC CASSAKSGEEGYTF
. TRBJ2-3 . TRBV28 TGTGCCAGCAGTTTATACAGGACAACATTTAGCACAGATACGCAGTATTTT CASSLYRTTFSTDTQYF
. TRBJ2-7 TRBD1 TRBV2 TGTGCCAGCAGTGAATGGGGACAGAGGGGCGAGCAGTACTTC CASSEWGQRGEQYF
. TRBJ1-1 . TRBV30 TGTGCCTGGGACCCGACCGGGGTCGGAGCTTTCTTT CAWDPTGVGAFF
. TRBJ2-3 . TRBV6-5 TGTGCCAGCAGTTACTCTGGGCGACGCACAGATACGCAGTATTTT CASSYSGRRTDTQYF
. TRBJ1-6 . TRBV18 TGTGCCAGCTCACTCGATAATTCACCCCTCCACTTT CASSLDNSPLHF
. TRBJ2-5 TRBD1 TRBV5-1 TGCGCCAGCAGCTTGGCCCTACAGGGGCACCAAGAGACCCAGTACTTC CASSLALQGHQETQYF
once TRBJ1-2 . TRBV2 TGTGCCAGCAGAAAGGGGTATGGCTACACCTTC CASRKGYGYTF